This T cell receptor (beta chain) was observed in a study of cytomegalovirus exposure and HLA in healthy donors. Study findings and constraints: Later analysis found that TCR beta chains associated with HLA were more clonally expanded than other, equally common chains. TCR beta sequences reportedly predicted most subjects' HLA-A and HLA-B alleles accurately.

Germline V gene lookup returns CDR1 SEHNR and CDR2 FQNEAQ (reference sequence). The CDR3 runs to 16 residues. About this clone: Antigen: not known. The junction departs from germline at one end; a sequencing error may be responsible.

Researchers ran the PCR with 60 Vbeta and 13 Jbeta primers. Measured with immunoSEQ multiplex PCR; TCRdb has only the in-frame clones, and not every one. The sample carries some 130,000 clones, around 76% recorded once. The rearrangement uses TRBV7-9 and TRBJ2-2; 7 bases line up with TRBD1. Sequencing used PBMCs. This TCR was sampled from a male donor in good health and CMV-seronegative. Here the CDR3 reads CSSSAHRDSNTGELFF. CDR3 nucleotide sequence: TGTTCCAGCAGCGCGCACCGGGACAGCAACACCGGGGAGCTGTTTTTT.